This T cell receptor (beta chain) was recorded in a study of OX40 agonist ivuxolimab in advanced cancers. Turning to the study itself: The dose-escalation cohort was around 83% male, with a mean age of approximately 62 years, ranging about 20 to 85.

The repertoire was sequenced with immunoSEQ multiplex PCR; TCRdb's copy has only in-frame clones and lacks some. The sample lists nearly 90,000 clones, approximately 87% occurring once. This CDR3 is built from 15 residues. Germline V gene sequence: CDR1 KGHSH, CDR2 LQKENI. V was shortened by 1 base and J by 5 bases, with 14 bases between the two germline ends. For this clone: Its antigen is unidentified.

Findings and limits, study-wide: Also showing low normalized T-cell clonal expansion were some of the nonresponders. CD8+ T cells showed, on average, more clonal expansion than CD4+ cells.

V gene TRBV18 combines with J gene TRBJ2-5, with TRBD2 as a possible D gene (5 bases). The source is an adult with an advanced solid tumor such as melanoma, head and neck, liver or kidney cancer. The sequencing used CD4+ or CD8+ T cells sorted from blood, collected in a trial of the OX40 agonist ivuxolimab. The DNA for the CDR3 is TGTGCCAGCTCACCACAACGGGGTGTGTTGGAGACCCAGTACTTC. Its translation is CASSPQRGVLETQYF. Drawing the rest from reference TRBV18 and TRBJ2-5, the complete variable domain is NAGVMQNPRHLVRRRGQEARLRCSPMKGHSHVYWYRQLPEEGLKFMVYLQKENIIDESGMPKERFSAEFPKEGPSILRIQQVVRGDSAAYFCASSPQRGVLETQYFGPGTRLLVL.